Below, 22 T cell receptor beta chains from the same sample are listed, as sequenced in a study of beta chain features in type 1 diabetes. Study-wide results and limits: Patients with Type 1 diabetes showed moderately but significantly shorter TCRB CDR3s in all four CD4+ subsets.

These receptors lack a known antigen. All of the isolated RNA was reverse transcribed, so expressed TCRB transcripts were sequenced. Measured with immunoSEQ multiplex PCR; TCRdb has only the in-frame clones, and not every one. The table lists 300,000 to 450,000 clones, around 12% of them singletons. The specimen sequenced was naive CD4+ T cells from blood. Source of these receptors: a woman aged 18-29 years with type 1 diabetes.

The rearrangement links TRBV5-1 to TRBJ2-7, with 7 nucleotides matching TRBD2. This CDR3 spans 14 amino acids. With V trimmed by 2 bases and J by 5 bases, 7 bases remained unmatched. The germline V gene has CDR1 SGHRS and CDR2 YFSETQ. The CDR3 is CASSFSGLENEQYF. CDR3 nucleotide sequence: TGCGCCAGCAGCTTTTCAGGACTAGAGAACGAGCAGTACTTC.

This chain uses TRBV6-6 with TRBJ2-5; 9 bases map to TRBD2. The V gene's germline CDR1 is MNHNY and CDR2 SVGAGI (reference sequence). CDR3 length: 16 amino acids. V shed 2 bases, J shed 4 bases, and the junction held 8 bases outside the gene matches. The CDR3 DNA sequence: TGTGCCAGCAGTTACCCGACTAGCGGCGAGGGAGAGACCCAGTACTTC. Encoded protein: CASSYPTSGEGETQYF.

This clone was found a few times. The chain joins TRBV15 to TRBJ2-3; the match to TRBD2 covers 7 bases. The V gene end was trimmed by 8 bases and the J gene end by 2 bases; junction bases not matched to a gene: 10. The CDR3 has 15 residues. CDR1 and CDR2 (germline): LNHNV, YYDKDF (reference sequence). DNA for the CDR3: TGTGCCACCGCTCCGGGAGGTCAGGTCACAGATACGCAGTATTTT. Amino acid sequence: CATAPGGQVTDTQYF.

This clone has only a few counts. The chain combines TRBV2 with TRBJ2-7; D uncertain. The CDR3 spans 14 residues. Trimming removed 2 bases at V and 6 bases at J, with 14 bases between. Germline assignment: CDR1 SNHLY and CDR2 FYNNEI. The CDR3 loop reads CASSEIEIVLEQYF. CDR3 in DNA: TGTGCCAGCAGTGAAATCGAAATAGTCCTCGAGCAGTACTTC.

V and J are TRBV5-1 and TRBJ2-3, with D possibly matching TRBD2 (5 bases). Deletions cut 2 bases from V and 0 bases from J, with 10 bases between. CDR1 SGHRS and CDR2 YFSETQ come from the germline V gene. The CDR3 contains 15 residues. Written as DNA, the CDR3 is TGCGCCAGCAGCTTCTCTAGCCTGAGCACAGATACGCAGTATTTT. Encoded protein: CASSFSSLSTDTQYF.

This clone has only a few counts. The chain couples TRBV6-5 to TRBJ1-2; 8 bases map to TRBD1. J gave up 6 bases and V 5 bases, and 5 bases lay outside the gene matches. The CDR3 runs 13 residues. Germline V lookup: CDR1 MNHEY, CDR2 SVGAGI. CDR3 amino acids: CASSEGQGDGYTF. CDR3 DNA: TGTGCCAGCAGTGAAGGACAGGGCGATGGCTACACCTTC.

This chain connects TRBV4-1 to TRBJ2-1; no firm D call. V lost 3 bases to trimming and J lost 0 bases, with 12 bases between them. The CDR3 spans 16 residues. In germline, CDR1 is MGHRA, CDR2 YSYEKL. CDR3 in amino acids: CASSHPAVSSYNEQFF. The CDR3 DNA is TGCGCCAGCAGCCATCCTGCCGTGAGCTCCTACAATGAGCAGTTCTTC.

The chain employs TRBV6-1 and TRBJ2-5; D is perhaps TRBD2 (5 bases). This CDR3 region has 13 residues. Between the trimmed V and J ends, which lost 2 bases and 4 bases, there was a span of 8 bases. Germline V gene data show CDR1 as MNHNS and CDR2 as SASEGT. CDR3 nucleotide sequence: TGTGCCAGCAGTGAAAGGGAGAGAGAGACCCAGTACTTC. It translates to CASSERERETQYF.

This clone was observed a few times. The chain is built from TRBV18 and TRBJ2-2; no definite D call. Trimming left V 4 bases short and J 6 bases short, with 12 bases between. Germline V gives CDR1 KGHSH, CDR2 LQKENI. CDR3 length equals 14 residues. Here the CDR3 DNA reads TGTGCCAGCTCACTATCTGGCGGATCCGGGGAGCTGTTTTTT. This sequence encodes CASSLSGGSGELFF.

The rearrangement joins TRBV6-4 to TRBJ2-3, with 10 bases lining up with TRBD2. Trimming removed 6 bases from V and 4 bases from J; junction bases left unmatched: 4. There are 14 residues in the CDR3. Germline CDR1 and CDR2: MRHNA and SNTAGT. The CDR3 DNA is TGTGCCAGCAGCGCCAGCGGGGGGGCAGATACGCAGTATTTT. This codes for CASSASGGADTQYF.

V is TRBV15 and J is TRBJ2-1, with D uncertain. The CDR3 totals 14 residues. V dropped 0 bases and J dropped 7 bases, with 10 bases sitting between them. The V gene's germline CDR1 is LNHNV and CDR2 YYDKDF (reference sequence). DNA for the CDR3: TGTGCCACCAGCAGAGACCCCCTCTTGAATGAGCAGTTCTTC. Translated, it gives CATSRDPLLNEQFF.

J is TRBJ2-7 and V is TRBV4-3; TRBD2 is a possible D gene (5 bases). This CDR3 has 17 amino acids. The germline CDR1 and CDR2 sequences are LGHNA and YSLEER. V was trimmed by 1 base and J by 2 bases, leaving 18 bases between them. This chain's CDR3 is CASSQGVSGILPYEQYF. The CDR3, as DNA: TGCGCCAGCAGCCAAGGGGTATCGGGGATTCTCCCCTACGAGCAGTACTTC.

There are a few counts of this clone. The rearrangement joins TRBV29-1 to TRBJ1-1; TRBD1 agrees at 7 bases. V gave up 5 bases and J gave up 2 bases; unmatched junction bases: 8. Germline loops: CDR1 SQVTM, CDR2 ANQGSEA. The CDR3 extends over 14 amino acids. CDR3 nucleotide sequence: TGCAGCGTTACCAAGACAGGGCCAAACACTGAAGCTTTCTTT. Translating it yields CSVTKTGPNTEAFF.

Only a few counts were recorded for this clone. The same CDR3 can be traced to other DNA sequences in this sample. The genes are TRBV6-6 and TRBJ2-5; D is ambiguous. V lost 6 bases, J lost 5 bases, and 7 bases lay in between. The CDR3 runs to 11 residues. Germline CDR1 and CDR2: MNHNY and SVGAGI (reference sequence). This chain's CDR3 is CASRNLETQYF. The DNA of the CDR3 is TGTGCCAGCAGGAACTTGGAGACCCAGTACTTC.

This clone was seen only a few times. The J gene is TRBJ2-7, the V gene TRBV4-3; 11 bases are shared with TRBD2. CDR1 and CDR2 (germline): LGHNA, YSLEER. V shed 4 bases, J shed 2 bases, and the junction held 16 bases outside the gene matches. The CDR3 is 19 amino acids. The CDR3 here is CASSREGGLAGEGPYEQYF. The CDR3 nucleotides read TGCGCCAGCAGCCGTGAAGGCGGACTAGCGGGCGAGGGTCCCTACGAGCAGTACTTC.

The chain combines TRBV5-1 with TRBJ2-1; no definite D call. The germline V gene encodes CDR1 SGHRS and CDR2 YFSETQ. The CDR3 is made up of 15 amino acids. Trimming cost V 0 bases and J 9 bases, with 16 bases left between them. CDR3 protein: CASSLGDTSMGEQFF. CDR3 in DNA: TGCGCCAGCAGCTTGGGTGACACTTCAATGGGTGAGCAGTTCTTC.

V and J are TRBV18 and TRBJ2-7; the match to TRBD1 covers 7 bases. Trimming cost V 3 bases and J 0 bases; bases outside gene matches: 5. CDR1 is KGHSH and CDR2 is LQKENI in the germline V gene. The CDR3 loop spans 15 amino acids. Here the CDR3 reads CASSPARDSSYEQYF. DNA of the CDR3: TGTGCCAGCTCACCCGCCCGGGACAGCTCCTACGAGCAGTACTTC.

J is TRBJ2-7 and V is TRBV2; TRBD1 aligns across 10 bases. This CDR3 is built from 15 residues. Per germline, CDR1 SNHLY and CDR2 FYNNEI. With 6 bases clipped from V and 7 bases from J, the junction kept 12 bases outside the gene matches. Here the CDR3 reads CASSTPGTGEGEQYF. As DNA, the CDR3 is TGTGCCAGCAGCACACCCGGGACAGGGGAAGGGGAGCAGTACTTC.

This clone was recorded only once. The chain's CDR3 is CASSQDEGGVDTEAFF. DNA for the CDR3: TGCGCCAGCAGCCAAGATGAGGGGGGGGTGGACACTGAAGCTTTCTTT. The gene calls are TRBV4-1 and TRBJ1-1; D may be TRBD1 (6 bases). The CDR3 runs 16 residues. V dropped 0 bases and J dropped 3 bases, with 14 bases sitting between them. CDR1 MGHRA and CDR2 YSYEKL come from the germline V gene.

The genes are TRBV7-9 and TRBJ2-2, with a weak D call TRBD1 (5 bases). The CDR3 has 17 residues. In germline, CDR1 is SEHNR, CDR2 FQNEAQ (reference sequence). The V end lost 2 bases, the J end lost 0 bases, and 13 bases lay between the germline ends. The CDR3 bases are TGTGCCAGCAGCTTAATCGTGGGGCAGGCGAACACCGGGGAGCTGTTTTTT. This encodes CASSLIVGQANTGELFF.

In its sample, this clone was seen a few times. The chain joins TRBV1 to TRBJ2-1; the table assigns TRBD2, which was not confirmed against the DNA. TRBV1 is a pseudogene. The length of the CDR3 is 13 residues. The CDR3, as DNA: TGCACCAAGAAGCGGGAGGGCTACAATGAGCAGTTCTTC. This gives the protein CTKKREGYNEQFF.

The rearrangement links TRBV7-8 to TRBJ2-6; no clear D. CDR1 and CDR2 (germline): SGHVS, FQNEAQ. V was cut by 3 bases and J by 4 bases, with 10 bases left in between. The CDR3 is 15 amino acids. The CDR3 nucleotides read TGTGCCAGCAGCTTTAGCTCGTACGGGGCCAACGTCCTGACTTTC. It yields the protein CASSFSSYGANVLTF. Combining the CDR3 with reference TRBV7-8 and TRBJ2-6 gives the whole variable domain GAGVSQSPRYKVAKRGQDVALRCDPISGHVSLFWYQQALGQGPEFLTYFQNEAQLDKSGLPSDRFFAERPEGSVSTLKIQRTQQEDSAVYLCASSFSSYGANVLTFGAGSRLTVL.